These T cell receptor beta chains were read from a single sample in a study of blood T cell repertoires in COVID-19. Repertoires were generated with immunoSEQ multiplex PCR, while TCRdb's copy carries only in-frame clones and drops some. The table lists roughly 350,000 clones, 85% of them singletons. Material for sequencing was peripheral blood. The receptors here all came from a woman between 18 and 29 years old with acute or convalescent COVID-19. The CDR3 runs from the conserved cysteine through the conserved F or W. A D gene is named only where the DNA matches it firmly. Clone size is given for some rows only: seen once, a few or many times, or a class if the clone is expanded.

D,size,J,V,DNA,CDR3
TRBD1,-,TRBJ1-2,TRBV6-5,TGTGCCAGCAGTTACGCCAAAATTGGACAGGGGGCCACCTACACCTTC,CASSYAKIGQGATYTF
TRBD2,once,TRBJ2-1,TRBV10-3,TGTGCCATCAGTGATCGCGGGACTAATCAGAAATGGGCATACAATGAGCAGTTCTTC,CAISDRGTNQKWAYNEQFF
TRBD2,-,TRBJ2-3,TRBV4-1,TGCGCCAGCAGTCATGGGGCGAGCGGGGGGGTAAAAGATACGCAGTATTTT,CASSHGASGGVKDTQYF
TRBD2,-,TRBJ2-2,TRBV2,TGTGCCAGCAGCCTTCGTGGCGGGGGGAACACCGGGGAGCTGTTTTTT,CASSLRGGGNTGELFF
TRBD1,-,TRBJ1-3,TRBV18,TGTGCCAGCTCACAGGGGACAGCCGTCTTTTCTGGAAACACCATATATTTT,CASSQGTAVFSGNTIYF
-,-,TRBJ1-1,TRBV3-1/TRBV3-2,TGTGCCAGCAGCCTTCGGGGGGAAAACACTGAAGCTTTCTTT,CASSLRGENTEAFF
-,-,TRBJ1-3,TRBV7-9,TGTGCCAGCAGCTTTGGAGACAGTAGAGGAAACACCATATATTTT,CASSFGDSRGNTIYF
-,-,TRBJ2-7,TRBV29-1,TGCAGCGTTGTGGCAGGAAGTGCCTACGAGCAGTACTTC,CSVVAGSAYEQYF
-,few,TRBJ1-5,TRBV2,TGTGCCAGCAGTAGGGGGGGCAGCAATCAGCCCCAGCATTTT,CASSRGGSNQPQHF
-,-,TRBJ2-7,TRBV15,TGTGCCACCAGCAGAGAAGTGGAGACGGGGGAGCAGTACTTC,CATSREVETGEQYF
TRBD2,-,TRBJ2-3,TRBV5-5,TGTGCCAGCAGCTTGGGGCTAGCGGGGGAGGATACGCAGTATTTT,CASSLGLAGEDTQYF
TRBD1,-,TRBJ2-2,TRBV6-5,TGTGCCAGCAGAGATGCACAGGGGGCCGGGGAGCTGTTTTTT,CASRDAQGAGELFF
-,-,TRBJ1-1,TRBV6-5,TGTGCCAGCAGTTACCAACAGGCCTCTTTGAACACTGAAGCTTTCTTT,CASSYQQASLNTEAFF
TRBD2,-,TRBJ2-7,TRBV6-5,TGTGCCAGCAGTTCATTAGCGGGTGGGAGCTCCTACGAGCAGTACTTC,CASSSLAGGSSYEQYF
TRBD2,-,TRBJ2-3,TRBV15,TGTGCCACCAGCATTGCTGTAGTAGCGGGGGGCCTAAGCACAGATACGCAGTATTTT,CATSIAVVAGGLSTDTQYF
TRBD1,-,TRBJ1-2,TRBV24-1,TGTGCCACCAGTGATTGGACAGGGAGCTATGGCTACACCTTC,CATSDWTGSYGYTF
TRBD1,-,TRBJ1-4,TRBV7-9,TGTGCCAGCAGCGTGGACAGGAGTAATGAAAAACTGTTTTTT,CASSVDRSNEKLFF
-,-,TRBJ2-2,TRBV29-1,TGCAGTATCACTTCCGTAGCGAACACCGGGGAGCTGTTTTTT,CSITSVANTGELFF
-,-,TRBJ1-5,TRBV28,TGTGCCAGCATAACAAGAGGGAAAGGTCAGCCCCAGCATTTT,CASITRGKGQPQHF
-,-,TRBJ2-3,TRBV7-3,TGTGCCAGCAGCCCCCGTGACATACTCACAGATACGCAGTATTTT,CASSPRDILTDTQYF
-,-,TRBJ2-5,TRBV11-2,TGTGCCAGCAGCCGTGATACTCAAGAGACCCAGTACTTC,CASSRDTQETQYF
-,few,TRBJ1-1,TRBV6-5,TGTGCCAGCACAATACAGGGTACGAACACTGAAGCTTTCTTT,CASTIQGTNTEAFF
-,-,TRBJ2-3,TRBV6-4,TGTGCCAGCAGTGCGGCGGCCAGCACAGATACGCAGTATTTT,CASSAAASTDTQYF
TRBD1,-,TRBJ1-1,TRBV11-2,TGTGCCAGCAGCTTAGATTGGTCCGGGGACAGGGTGAACACTGAAGCTTTCTTT,CASSLDWSGDRVNTEAFF
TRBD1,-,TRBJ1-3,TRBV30,TGTGCCTGGAGTAAGGGACAGGGTGGAAACACCATATATTTT,CAWSKGQGGNTIYF